This entry describes one T cell receptor beta chain. Antigen specificity is unknown. The sort gate was single viable CD3+CD4+CD8-CD45RO+ cells for memory CD4+ T cells. In the original analysis: Out-of-frame sequences were removed, leaving about 2.2 million distinct TCRbeta sequences. This table comes from immunoSEQ multiplex PCR, and its TCRdb copy is limited to in-frame clones, with some not included. Clonal size and the V and J genes are those of that table, whereas D and trimming came from the DNA. The sample has approximately 26,000 clones, about 80% seen once. The sample originates from a study of memory CD4+ T cells and cytomegalovirus serostatus. Findings of the study overall: Of 164 reported CMV TCRbeta sequences, under 70 were found in memory CD4+ repertoires. The CMV-associated TCR signature appears largely within the CD4+ memory repertoire.

Sequences were obtained from memory CD4+ T cells from blood. This clonotype originated in an adult in good health and CMV-seronegative.

The CDR3 nucleotides are TGTGCCAGCAGCTTAGATCGGTTCTATGGCTACACCTTC. Amino acid sequence: CASSLDRFYGYTF. The chain links TRBV7-2 to TRBJ1-2; D is uncertain. The CDR3 spans 13 residues. Germline lookup yields CDR1 SGHTA and CDR2 FQGNSA. Trimming cost V 1 base and J 4 bases, with 7 bases left between them.